The 28 T cell receptor beta chains below all came from one sample that was sequenced in a study of identical twins. TCRdb passed the 5' RACE reads through MiXCR, listing each CDR3 protein once. The repertoire includes 450,000 to 600,000 distinct CDR3 sequences, approximately 20% of them detected once, and around 0.47% sits in the top ten. Separately, the same data were catalogued under a study of yellow fever vaccine responses in identical twins.

Sequencing was done on a sample of CD4+ T cells sorted from blood. The receptor set was obtained from a woman younger than 30 in good health.

This clonotype was detected only a few times. The V gene is TRBV7-9, the J gene TRBJ2-5, with TRBD1 matching over 9 bases. This CDR3 is 15 amino acids long. CDR1 is SEHNR and CDR2 is FQNEAQ in the germline V gene (reference sequence). V shed 5 bases and J 5 bases; nucleotides not matched to a gene: 9. CDR3 coding DNA: TGTGCCAGCAGCCCGGGGACAGGGCGGAGGGAGACCCAGTACTTC. Translated, it gives CASSPGTGRRETQYF.

The chain recombines TRBV12-3 or TRBV12-4 with TRBJ2-2; D is undetermined. The CDR3 spans 14 residues. Trimming stripped 5 bases from V and 3 bases from J, with 10 bases between. The CDR3 spells CASSPQEYTGELFF. The CDR3 DNA reads as TGTGCCAGCAGTCCTCAGGAGTACACCGGGGAGCTGTTTTTT.

This clonotype was seen only a few times. The chain uses TRBV18 and TRBJ1-6; D remains unclear. Trimming shortened V by 1 base and J by 3 bases, and 7 bases separated the two germline ends. Germline-derived CDR1 and CDR2 are KGHSH and LQKENI. The CDR3 covers 15 residues. CDR3 protein: CASSPRADYNSPLHF. In nucleotides, the CDR3 is TGTGCCAGCTCACCACGCGCAGACTATAATTCACCCCTCCACTTT.

The V and J genes are TRBV28 and TRBJ1-1; 7 bases line up with TRBD1. The CDR3 has 15 amino acids. Unmatched junction bases numbered 11, after V lost 6 bases and J lost 4 bases. Germline lookup yields CDR1 MDHEN and CDR2 SYDVKM. The CDR3 protein is CASRNSRGTVTEAFF. The CDR3 bases are TGTGCCAGCAGGAACTCTAGGGGGACAGTCACTGAAGCTTTCTTT. Supplemented by reference TRBV28 and TRBJ1-1, the full variable domain reads DVKVTQSSRYLVKRTGEKVFLECVQDMDHENMFWYRQDPGLGLRLIYFSYDVKMKEKGDIPEGYSVSREKKERFSLILESASTNQTSMYLCASRNSRGTVTEAFFGQGTRLTVV.

This clonotype was seen more than once but under ten times. The rearrangement uses TRBV5-6 and TRBJ2-3; the match to TRBD2 covers 9 bases. Per the germline V gene, CDR1 is SGHDT and CDR2 is YYEEEE. The CDR3 length is 17 residues. The ends lost 0 bases at V and 4 bases at J; junction bases unmatched: 9. CDR3 loop: CASSLEALAGLADTQYF. The CDR3 DNA reads as TGTGCCAGCAGCTTGGAAGCCCTAGCGGGGTTGGCAGATACGCAGTATTTT.

The CDR3 loop is CASSPNQQVTYNEQFF. The CDR3 bases are TGTGCCAGCAGTCCTAATCAACAGGTCACCTACAATGAGCAGTTCTTC. The rearrangement links TRBV6-4 to TRBJ2-1, with a weak D call TRBD1 (5 bases). The germline CDR1 and CDR2 sequences are MRHNA and SNTAGT. Trimming removed 5 bases from V and 2 bases from J, with 16 bases in between. The CDR3 length is 16 residues.

The V call is TRBV10-3, the J call TRBJ2-1; 12 bases are a match to TRBD1. The V segment lost 7 bases and the J segment 4 bases; nucleotides outside the gene matches: 17. This CDR3 spans 19 amino acids. Germline V gene data show CDR1 as ENHRY and CDR2 as SYGVKD. In DNA, the CDR3 is TGTGCCATCACCCCCGGGACAGGGGGCAGCCGGCGGGCGTACAATGAGCAGTTCTTC. Amino acid sequence: CAITPGTGGSRRAYNEQFF.

The rearrangement joins TRBV10-3 to TRBJ1-1; a possible D gene is TRBD1 (5 bases). CDR1 and CDR2 (germline): ENHRY, SYGVKD. Trimming left V 0 bases short and J 8 bases short, with 16 bases between. The CDR3 is made up of 15 amino acids. CDR3 loop: CAISESGGVGREAFF. The CDR3 DNA follows: TGTGCCATCAGTGAGTCCGGGGGGGTCGGTCGGGAAGCTTTCTTT.

On this clonotype itself: No DNA is shown, since the ends of the CDR3 on it are uncertain; the CDR3 is the one TCRdb lists. The chain joins TRBV1 to TRBJ2-2; TRBD1, the table's D call, was not compared with the DNA. TRBV1 is tagged as a pseudogene. Termini included, the CDR3 measures 20 amino acids. The CDR3 region is CTSSQVAIVGTGTNTGELFF.

The chain recombines TRBV7-2 with TRBJ1-6; D not resolved. This CDR3 is built from 15 residues. Germline CDR1 reads SGHTA; CDR2 reads FQGNSA. V was shortened by 6 bases and J by 6 bases, with 15 bases between the two germline ends. The CDR3 DNA reads as TGTGCCAGCAGTCCTCAGGCGGCAGTTAATTCACCCCTCCACTTT. Protein product: CASSPQAAVNSPLHF. Drawing the rest from reference TRBV7-2 and TRBJ1-6, the complete variable domain is GAGVSQSPSNKVTEKGKDVELRCDPISGHTALYWYRQSLGQGLEFLIYFQGNSAPDKSGLPSDRFSAERTGGSVSTLTIQRTQQEDSAVYLCASSPQAAVNSPLHFGNGTRLTVT.

This sequence joins TRBV4-1 and TRBJ2-2; D may be TRBD2 (5 bases). Germline CDR1 is MGHRA and CDR2 is YSYEKL. Deletions cut 3 bases from V and 7 bases from J, with 15 bases between. The length of the CDR3 is 15 residues. The DNA of the CDR3 is TGCGCCAGCAGCCAGGTACTAGGATGGAACGGGGAGCTGTTTTTT. It translates to CASSQVLGWNGELFF.

The chain uses TRBV15 and TRBJ1-6; no clear D gene. This CDR3 has 15 amino acids. V was pared by 4 bases and J by 7 bases, with 14 bases between. Germline V lookup: CDR1 LNHNV, CDR2 YYDKDF (reference sequence). As DNA, the CDR3 is TGTGCCACCAGCAATGACGTGCGGGGAAATTCACCCCTCCACTTT. Residues: CATSNDVRGNSPLHF.

This clonotype occurred a few times. The chain is built from TRBV5-1 and TRBJ2-1; a weak D match, TRBD1 (6 bases). V was cut by 0 bases and J by 3 bases, with 13 bases left in between. Germline values: CDR1 SGHRS, CDR2 YFSETQ. The CDR3 runs 16 residues. The CDR3, as DNA: TGCGCCAGCAGCTTGGGCGCAACAGGGCACTACAATGAGCAGTTCTTC. It yields the protein CASSLGATGHYNEQFF.

This clonotype was recorded a few times. The chain joins TRBV20-1 to TRBJ2-3; perhaps TRBD2 as D (6 bases). There are 16 residues in the CDR3. In germline, CDR1 is DFQATT, CDR2 SNEGSKA (reference sequence). V was pared by 3 bases and J by 4 bases, with 20 bases between. CDR3 region: CSARPRLVSGPDTQYF. CDR3 coding DNA: TGCAGTGCTAGGCCGAGACTAGTCTCTGGTCCAGATACGCAGTATTTT.

This clonotype was found a few times. The rearrangement joins TRBV20-1 to TRBJ1-4; D may be TRBD1 (5 bases). Trimming shortened V by 0 bases and J by 8 bases, and 16 bases separated the two germline ends. The length of the CDR3 is 15 residues. Germline V CDR1 and CDR2: DFQATT, SNEGSKA (reference sequence). CDR3 in amino acids: CSARDSGRAGEKLFF. The CDR3 region has the DNA TGCAGTGCTAGAGATTCGGGCAGGGCCGGGGAAAAACTGTTTTTT.

V is TRBV7-9 and J is TRBJ2-5; TRBD1 is a possible D gene (5 bases). The V end lost 10 bases, the J end lost 4 bases, and 13 bases lay between the germline ends. The CDR3 length is 12 residues. Germline-derived CDR1 and CDR2 are SEHNR and FQNEAQ (reference sequence). The CDR3 DNA reads as TGTGCCACGCCCAGGGATGGAGAGACCCAGTACTTC. This sequence encodes CATPRDGETQYF.

In its sample, this clonotype was seen a few times. This chain connects TRBV6-1 to TRBJ1-2; the D is unclear. The CDR3 spans 11 residues. V lost 7 bases, J lost 8 bases, and 11 bases lay in between. Germline CDR1 and CDR2: MNHNS and SASEGT. The CDR3: CASTKGRGYTF. CDR3 DNA: TGTGCCAGCACCAAAGGGAGGGGCTACACCTTC.

This clonotype has a handful of counts. The chain combines TRBV4-1 with TRBJ1-5; D remains unclear. The germline V and J ends were trimmed by 1 base and 7 bases, with 17 bases remaining between them. This CDR3 spans 16 amino acids. CDR1 MGHRA and CDR2 YSYEKL come from the germline V gene. For the CDR3, the DNA is TGCGCCAGCAGCCAAGTTATCGGGGTCTTAAACCAGCCCCAGCATTTT. As protein: CASSQVIGVLNQPQHF.

This clonotype was detected many times. This chain joins TRBV5-1 and TRBJ2-5; D remains unclear. The germline V and J ends were trimmed by 4 bases and 3 bases, with 4 bases remaining between them. This CDR3 comprises 11 residues. Looked up from germline, CDR1 is SGHRS and CDR2 is YFSETQ. CDR3 sequence (DNA): TGCGCCAGCAGCATTGAAGAGACCCAGTACTTC. It codes for CASSIEETQYF.

The V call is TRBV25-1, the J call TRBJ1-4; D remains unclear. Trimming shortened V by 0 bases and J by 3 bases, and 8 bases separated the two germline ends. The CDR3 extends over 15 amino acids. CDR1 is MGHDK and CDR2 is SYGVNS in the germline V gene. The CDR3 sequence is CASSEYGPPNEKLFF. CDR3 DNA: TGTGCCAGCAGTGAATACGGGCCCCCTAATGAAAAACTGTTTTTT.

This clonotype was counted only a few times. The chain couples TRBV12-3 or TRBV12-4 to TRBJ1-2; D is possibly TRBD1 (6 bases). The V end lost 3 bases, the J end lost 5 bases, and 10 bases lay between the germline ends. The CDR3 contains 13 residues. CDR3 in amino acids: CASSFRQGYGYTF. DNA for the CDR3: TGTGCCAGCAGTTTTCGCCAGGGGTATGGCTACACCTTC.

V is TRBV25-1 and J is TRBJ1-5, with a weak D call TRBD1 (6 bases). CDR3 size: 15 residues. Trimming left V 2 bases short and J 6 bases short, with 14 bases between. Germline-derived CDR1 and CDR2 are MGHDK and SYGVNS. The CDR3 region has the DNA TGTGCCAGCAGTGAAGGAGGGGGGGGCAGTCAGCCCCAGCATTTT. It is translated as CASSEGGGGSQPQHF.

This clonotype has just a few counts. This sequence joins TRBV7-9 and TRBJ2-1; possibly TRBD2 for D (5 bases). The V and J ends lost 11 bases and 7 bases respectively, with 6 bases between them. This CDR3 has 9 amino acids. Germline assignment: CDR1 SEHNR and CDR2 FQNEAQ (reference sequence). CDR3 amino acids: CAAGNEQFF. The CDR3 DNA follows: TGTGCCGCGGGTAATGAGCAGTTCTTC.

V is TRBV5-1 and J is TRBJ2-3, with 7 nucleotides matching TRBD2. CDR3 length: 15 residues. Per the germline V gene, CDR1 is SGHRS and CDR2 is YFSETQ. V shed 4 bases and J 6 bases; nucleotides not matched to a gene: 11. CDR3 DNA: TGCGCCAGCAGCCTCGGGAGGCCCGGTGGGGATACGCAGTATTTT. Translating it yields CASSLGRPGGDTQYF.

V is TRBV28 and J is TRBJ2-6, with 8 positions matching TRBD1. Germline values: CDR1 MDHEN, CDR2 SYDVKM. V lost 6 bases, J lost 0 bases, and 7 bases stayed unmatched. The CDR3 consists of 17 residues. CDR3 bases: TGTGCCAGCAGCGATGGACAGGGAAGCTCTGGGGCCAACGTCCTGACTTTC. This codes for CASSDGQGSSGANVLTF.

The J gene is TRBJ1-4, the V gene TRBV19; D gene ambiguous. The CDR3 length is 15 residues. Germline V gives CDR1 LNHDA, CDR2 SQIVND (reference sequence). V lost 0 bases and J lost 6, with 11 bases in between. The CDR3 region is CASSIDGIYYEKLFF. In nucleotides, the CDR3 is TGTGCCAGTAGTATAGACGGGATCTACTATGAAAAACTGTTTTTT.

The rearrangement uses TRBV27 and TRBJ2-3, with TRBD1 as a possible D gene (5 bases). The V and J ends lost 6 bases and 6 bases respectively, with 19 bases between them. CDR1 and CDR2 (germline): MNHEY, SMNVEV (reference sequence). The CDR3 has 15 residues. CDR3 amino acids: CASSSDSHWWDTQYF. In DNA, the CDR3 is TGTGCCAGCAGCTCAGACAGCCACTGGTGGGATACGCAGTATTTT.

At least ten counts were recorded for this clonotype. V and J are TRBV27 and TRBJ1-1; D gene ambiguous. The CDR3 has 13 residues. Trimming stripped 2 bases from V and 1 base from J, with 5 bases between. Looked up from germline, CDR1 is MNHEY and CDR2 is SMNVEV (reference sequence). DNA of the CDR3: TGTGCCAGCAGTTTAAACCCGAACACTGAAGCTTTCTTT. It yields the protein CASSLNPNTEAFF.